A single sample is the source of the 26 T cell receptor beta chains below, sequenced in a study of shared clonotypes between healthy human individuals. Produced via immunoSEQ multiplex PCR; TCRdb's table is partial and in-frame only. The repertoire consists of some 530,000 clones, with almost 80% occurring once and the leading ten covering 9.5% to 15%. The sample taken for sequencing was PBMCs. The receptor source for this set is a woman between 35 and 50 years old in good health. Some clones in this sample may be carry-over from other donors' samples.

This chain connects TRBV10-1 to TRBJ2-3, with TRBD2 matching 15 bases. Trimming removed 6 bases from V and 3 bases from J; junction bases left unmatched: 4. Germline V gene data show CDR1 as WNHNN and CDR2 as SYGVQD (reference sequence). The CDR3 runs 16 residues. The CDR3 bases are TGCGCCAGCAGCCAGGGACTAGCGGGAGGAACAGATACGCAGTATTTT. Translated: CASSQGLAGGTDTQYF.

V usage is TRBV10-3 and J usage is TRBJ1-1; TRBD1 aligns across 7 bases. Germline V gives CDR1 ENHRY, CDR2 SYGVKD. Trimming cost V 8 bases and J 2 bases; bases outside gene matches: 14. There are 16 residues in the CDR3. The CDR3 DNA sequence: TGTGCCATCGCTAAAGGGGTCGGGACAGTAAACACTGAAGCTTTCTTT. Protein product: CAIAKGVGTVNTEAFF.

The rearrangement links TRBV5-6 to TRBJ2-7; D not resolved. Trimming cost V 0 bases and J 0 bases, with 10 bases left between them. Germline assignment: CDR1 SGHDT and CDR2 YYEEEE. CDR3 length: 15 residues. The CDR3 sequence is CASSLGVRSSYEQYF. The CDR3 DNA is TGTGCCAGCAGCTTGGGGGTGAGGAGCTCCTACGAGCAGTACTTC. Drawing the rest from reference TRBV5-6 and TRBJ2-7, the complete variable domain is DAGVTQSPTHLIKTRGQQVTLRCSPKSGHDTVSWYQQALGQGPQFIFQYYEEEERQRGNFPDRFSGHQFPNYSSELNVNALLLGDSALYLCASSLGVRSSYEQYFGPGTRLTVT.

The chain's CDR3 is CASSAQRYEQYF. Written as DNA, the CDR3 is TGTGCCAGCAGTGCTCAGCGATACGAGCAGTACTTC. The chain combines TRBV6-5 with TRBJ2-7; no clear D. Trimming removed 5 bases from V and 4 bases from J, with 9 bases in between. This CDR3 is 12 amino acids long. Germline-derived CDR1 and CDR2 are MNHEY and SVGAGI.

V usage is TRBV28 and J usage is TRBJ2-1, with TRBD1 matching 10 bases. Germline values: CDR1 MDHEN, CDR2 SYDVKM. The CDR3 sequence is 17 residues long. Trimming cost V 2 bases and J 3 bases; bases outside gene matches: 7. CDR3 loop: CASSLHPGQGSYNEQFF. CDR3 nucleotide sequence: TGTGCCAGCAGTTTACATCCGGGACAGGGGAGCTACAATGAGCAGTTCTTC. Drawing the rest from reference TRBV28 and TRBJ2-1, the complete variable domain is DVKVTQSSRYLVKRTGEKVFLECVQDMDHENMFWYRQDPGLGLRLIYFSYDVKMKEKGDIPEGYSVSREKKERFSLILESASTNQTSMYLCASSLHPGQGSYNEQFFGPGTRLTVL.

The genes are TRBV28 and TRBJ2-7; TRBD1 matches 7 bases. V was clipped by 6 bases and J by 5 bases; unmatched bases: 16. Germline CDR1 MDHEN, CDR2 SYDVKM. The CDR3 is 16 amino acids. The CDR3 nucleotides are TGTGCCAGCAGCGCGAGACCGGGACAGCTAAAGAACGAGCAGTACTTC. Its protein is CASSARPGQLKNEQYF.

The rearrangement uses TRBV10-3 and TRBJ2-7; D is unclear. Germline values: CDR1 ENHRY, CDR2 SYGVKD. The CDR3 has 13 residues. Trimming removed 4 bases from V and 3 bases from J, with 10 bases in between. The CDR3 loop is CAISGNRNYEQYF. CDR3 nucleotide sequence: TGTGCCATCAGTGGCAACAGAAACTACGAGCAGTACTTC.

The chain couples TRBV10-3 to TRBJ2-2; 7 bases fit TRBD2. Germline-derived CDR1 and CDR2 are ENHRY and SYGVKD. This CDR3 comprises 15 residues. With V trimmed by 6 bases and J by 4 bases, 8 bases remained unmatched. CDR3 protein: CAISGTTAGTGELFF. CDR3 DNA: TGTGCCATCAGCGGGACTACCGCGGGCACCGGGGAGCTGTTTTTT.

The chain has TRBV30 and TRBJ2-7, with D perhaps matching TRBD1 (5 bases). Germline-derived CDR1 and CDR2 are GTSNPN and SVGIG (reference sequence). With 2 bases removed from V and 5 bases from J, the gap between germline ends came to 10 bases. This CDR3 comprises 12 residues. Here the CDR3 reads CAWSKRGHEQYF. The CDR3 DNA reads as TGTGCCTGGAGTAAAAGGGGCCACGAGCAGTACTTC.

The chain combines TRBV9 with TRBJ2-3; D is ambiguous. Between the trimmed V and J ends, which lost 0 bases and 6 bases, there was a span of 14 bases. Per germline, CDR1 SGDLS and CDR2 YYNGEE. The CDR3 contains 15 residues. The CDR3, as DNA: TGTGCCAGCAGCGTAGGCCCCACCCTCTTCGATACGCAGTATTTT. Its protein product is CASSVGPTLFDTQYF.

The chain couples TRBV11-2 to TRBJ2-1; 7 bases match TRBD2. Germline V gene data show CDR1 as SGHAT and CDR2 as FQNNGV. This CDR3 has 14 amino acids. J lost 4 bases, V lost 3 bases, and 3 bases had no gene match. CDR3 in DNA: TGTGCCAGCAGCTTCGGCGGGAGTTACAATGAGCAGTTCTTC. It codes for CASSFGGSYNEQFF.

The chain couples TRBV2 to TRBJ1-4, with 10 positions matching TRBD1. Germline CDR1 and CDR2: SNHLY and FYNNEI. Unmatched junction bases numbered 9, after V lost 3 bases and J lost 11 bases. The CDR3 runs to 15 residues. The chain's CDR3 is CASSDSATGGRKLFF. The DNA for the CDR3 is TGTGCCAGCAGTGATTCGGCGACAGGGGGCAGGAAACTGTTTTTT.

In nucleotides, the CDR3 is TGTGCCAGCAGCTTGTCAGACGGTAATCAGCCCCAGCATTTT. It is translated as CASSLSDGNQPQHF. This chain links TRBV7-2 with TRBJ1-5; D uncertain. V was pared by 3 bases and J by 4 bases, with 10 bases between. This CDR3 comprises 14 residues. Germline lookup yields CDR1 SGHTA and CDR2 FQGNSA.

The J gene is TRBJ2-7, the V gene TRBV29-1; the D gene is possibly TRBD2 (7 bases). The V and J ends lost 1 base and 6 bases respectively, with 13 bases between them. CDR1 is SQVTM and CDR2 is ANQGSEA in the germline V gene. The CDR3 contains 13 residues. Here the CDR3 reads CSVEGLGGGEQYF. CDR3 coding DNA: TGCAGCGTTGAAGGCCTAGGGGGGGGCGAGCAGTACTTC.

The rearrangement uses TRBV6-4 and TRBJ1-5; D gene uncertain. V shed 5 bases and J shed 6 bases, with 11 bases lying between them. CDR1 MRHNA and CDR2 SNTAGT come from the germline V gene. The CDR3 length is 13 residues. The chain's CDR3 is CASSYQRAQPQHF. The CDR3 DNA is TGTGCCAGCAGTTACCAGAGGGCTCAGCCCCAGCATTTT.

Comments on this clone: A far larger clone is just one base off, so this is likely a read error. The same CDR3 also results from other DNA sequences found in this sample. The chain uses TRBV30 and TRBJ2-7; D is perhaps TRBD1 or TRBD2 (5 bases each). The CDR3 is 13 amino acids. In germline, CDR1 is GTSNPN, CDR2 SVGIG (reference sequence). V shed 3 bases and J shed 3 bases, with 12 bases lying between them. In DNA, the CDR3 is TGTGCCTGGAGCGTACTGGGGGACTACGAGCAGTACTTC. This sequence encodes CAWSVLGDYEQYF.

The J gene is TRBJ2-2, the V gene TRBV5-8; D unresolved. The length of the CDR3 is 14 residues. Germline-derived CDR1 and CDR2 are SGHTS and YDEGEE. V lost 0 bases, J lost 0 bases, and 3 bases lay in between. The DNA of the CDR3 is TGTGCCAGCAGCTTGGTGCCGAACACCGGGGAGCTGTTTTTT. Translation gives CASSLVPNTGELFF.

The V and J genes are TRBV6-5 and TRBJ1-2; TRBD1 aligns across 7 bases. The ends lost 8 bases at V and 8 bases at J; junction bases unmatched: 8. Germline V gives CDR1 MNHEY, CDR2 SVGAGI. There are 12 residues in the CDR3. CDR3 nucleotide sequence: TGTGCCAGCGGACAGGAATCGCGCGGCTACACCTTC. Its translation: CASGQESRGYTF.

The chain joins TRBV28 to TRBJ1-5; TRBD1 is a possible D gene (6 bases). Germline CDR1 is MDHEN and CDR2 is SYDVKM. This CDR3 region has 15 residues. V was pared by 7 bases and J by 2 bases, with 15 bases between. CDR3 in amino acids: CASIYTGLGNQPQHF. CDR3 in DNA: TGTGCCAGCATCTATACAGGGCTTGGCAATCAGCCCCAGCATTTT.

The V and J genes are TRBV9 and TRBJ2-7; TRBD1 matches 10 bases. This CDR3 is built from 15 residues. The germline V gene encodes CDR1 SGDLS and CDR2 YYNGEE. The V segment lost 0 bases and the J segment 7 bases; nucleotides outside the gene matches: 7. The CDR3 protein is CASSVGQGARREQYF. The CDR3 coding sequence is TGTGCCAGCAGCGTAGGACAGGGGGCGCGCCGGGAGCAGTACTTC.

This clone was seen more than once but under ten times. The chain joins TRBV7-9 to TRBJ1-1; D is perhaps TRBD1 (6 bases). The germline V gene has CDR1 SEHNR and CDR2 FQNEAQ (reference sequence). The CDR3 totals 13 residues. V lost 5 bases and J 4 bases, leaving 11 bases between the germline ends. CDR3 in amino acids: CASSQDSSTEAFF. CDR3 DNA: TGTGCCAGCAGCCAGGACAGTTCCACTGAAGCTTTCTTT.

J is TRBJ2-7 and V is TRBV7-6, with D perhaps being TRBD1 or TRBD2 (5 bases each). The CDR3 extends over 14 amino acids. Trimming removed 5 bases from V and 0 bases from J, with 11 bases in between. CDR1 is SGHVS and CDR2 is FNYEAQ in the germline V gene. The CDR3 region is CASSTGALSYEQYF. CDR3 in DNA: TGTGCCAGCAGCACCGGGGCCCTCTCCTACGAGCAGTACTTC. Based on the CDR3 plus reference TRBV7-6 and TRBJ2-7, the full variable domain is GAGVSQSPRYKVTKRGQDVALRCDPISGHVSLYWYRQALGQGPEFLTYFNYEAQQDKSGLPNDRFSAERPEGSISTLTIQRTEQRDSAMYRCASSTGALSYEQYFGPGTRLTVT.

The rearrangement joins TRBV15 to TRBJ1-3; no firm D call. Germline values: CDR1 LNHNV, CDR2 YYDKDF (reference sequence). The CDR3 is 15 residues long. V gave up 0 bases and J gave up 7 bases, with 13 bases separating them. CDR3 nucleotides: TGTGCCACCAGCAGAGATCGCGGTTTAGGTAACACCATATATTTT. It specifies CATSRDRGLGNTIYF.

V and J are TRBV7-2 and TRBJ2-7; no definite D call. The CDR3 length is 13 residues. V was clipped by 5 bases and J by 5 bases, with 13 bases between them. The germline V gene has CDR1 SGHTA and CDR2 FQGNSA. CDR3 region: CASSPARFHEQYF. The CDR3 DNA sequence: TGTGCCAGCAGCCCCGCCCGCTTCCACGAGCAGTACTTC.

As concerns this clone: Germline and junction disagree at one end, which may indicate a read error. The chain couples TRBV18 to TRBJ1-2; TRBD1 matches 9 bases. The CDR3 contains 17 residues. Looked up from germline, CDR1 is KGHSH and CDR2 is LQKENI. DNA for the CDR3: TGTGCCAGCTCACCCGAAACTCCGGGACAGGGTAACGATGGCTACACCTTC. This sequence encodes CASSPETPGQGNDGYTF.

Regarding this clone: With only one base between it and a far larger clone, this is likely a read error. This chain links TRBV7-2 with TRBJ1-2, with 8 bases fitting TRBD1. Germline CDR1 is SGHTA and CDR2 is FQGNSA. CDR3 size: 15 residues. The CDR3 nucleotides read TGTGCCAGCAGCTTGGGACCAGACAGGGGAGGAGGCTACGCCTTC. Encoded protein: CASSLGPDRGGGYAF.